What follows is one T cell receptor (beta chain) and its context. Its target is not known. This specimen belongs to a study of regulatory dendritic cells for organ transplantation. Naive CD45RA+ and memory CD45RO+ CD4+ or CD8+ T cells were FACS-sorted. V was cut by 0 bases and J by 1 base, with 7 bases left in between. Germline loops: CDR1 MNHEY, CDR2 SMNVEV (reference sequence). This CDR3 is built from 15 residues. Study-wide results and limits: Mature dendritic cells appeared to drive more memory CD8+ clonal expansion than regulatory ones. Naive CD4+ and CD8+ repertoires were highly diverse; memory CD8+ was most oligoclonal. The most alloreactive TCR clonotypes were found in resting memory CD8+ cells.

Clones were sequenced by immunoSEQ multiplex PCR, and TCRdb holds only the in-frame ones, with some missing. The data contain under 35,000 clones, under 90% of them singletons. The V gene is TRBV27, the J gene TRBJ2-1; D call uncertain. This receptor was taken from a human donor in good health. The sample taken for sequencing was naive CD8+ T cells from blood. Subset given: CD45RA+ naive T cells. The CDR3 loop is CASSLSGRSYNEQFF. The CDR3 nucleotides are TGTGCCAGCAGTTTATCTGGCCGATCCTACAATGAGCAGTTCTTC.